These T cell receptor beta chains were read from a single sample in a study of blood T cell repertoires in COVID-19. Measured with immunoSEQ multiplex PCR; TCRdb has only the in-frame clones, and not every one. The sample yields some 170,000 clones, around 83% seen once. The specimen sequenced was PBMCs or T cells enriched from blood (not recorded which). The receptors shown here come from a man aged 50 to 60 who had recovered from COVID-19. The CDR3 runs from the conserved cysteine through the conserved F or W. The order of the fields is clone size, D gene, V gene, J gene, CDR3 DNA, CDR3 protein. A D gene is named only where the DNA matches it firmly. Part of the rows lack a size; the others show once, few, many or a class for expanded clones.

clone size: -; D gene: TRBD1; V gene: TRBV5-1; J gene: TRBJ2-7; CDR3 DNA: TGCGCCAGCAGCTTGAGCCAGGGGGCGAACGAGCAGTACTTC; CDR3 protein: CASSLSQGANEQYF
clone size: -; D gene: -; V gene: TRBV18; J gene: TRBJ1-1; CDR3 DNA: TGTGCCAGCTCACCTTCGAGGGATTTGAACACTGAAGCTTTCTTT; CDR3 protein: CASSPSRDLNTEAFF
clone size: few; D gene: TRBD1; V gene: TRBV9; J gene: TRBJ2-7; CDR3 DNA: TGTGCCAGCAGCGAGGGACAGGGGGTGTTATACGAGCAGTACTTC; CDR3 protein: CASSEGQGVLYEQYF
clone size: once; D gene: TRBD2; V gene: TRBV30; J gene: TRBJ2-7; CDR3 DNA: TGTGCCTGGCGACGCGGGGGGGAGCAGTACTTC; CDR3 protein: CAWRRGGEQYF
clone size: -; D gene: TRBD1; V gene: TRBV4-1; J gene: TRBJ1-2; CDR3 DNA: TGCGCCAGCAGCCACGACAGGGTCCTCTATGGCTACACCTTC; CDR3 protein: CASSHDRVLYGYTF
clone size: once; D gene: TRBD1; V gene: TRBV19; J gene: TRBJ1-2; CDR3 DNA: TGTGCCAGTAAATTAACAGGGGCCCTCTATGGCTACACCTTC; CDR3 protein: CASKLTGALYGYTF
clone size: -; D gene: -; V gene: TRBV15; J gene: TRBJ2-7; CDR3 DNA: TGTGCCACCAGCAGGACCCTCGGGAACGAGCAGTACTTC; CDR3 protein: CATSRTLGNEQYF
clone size: -; D gene: -; V gene: TRBV5-1; J gene: TRBJ2-4; CDR3 DNA: TGCGCCAGCAGCTTGCCCAGGGGAGGGGAAAACATTCAGTACTTC; CDR3 protein: CASSLPRGGENIQYF
clone size: once; D gene: -; V gene: TRBV16; J gene: TRBJ2-3; CDR3 DNA: TGTGCCAGCAGACTGTTGGCAGATACGCAGTATTTT; CDR3 protein: CASRLLADTQYF
clone size: -; D gene: TRBD2; V gene: TRBV5-1; J gene: TRBJ2-2; CDR3 DNA: TGCGCCAGCAGCCCAAGAGGAGCGGGGTACACCGGGGAGCTGTTTTTT; CDR3 protein: CASSPRGAGYTGELFF
clone size: -; D gene: TRBD2; V gene: TRBV7-9; J gene: TRBJ2-5; CDR3 DNA: TGTGCCAGCAGCTCAGACGGACTAGCGCTGGGGGAGACCCAGTACTTC; CDR3 protein: CASSSDGLALGETQYF
clone size: many; D gene: TRBD1; V gene: TRBV5-8; J gene: TRBJ2-7; CDR3 DNA: TGTGCCAGCAGCTTTTTTCCCTCGTGGACAGGGGCTTTCTACGAGCAGTACTTC; CDR3 protein: CASSFFPSWTGAFYEQYF
clone size: -; D gene: -; V gene: TRBV4-2; J gene: TRBJ2-1; CDR3 DNA: TGTGCCAGCAGCCAAGATCTAGGTAGGGGATATGTGAATGAGCAGTTCTTC; CDR3 protein: CASSQDLGRGYVNEQFF
clone size: -; D gene: -; V gene: TRBV4-1; J gene: TRBJ2-5; CDR3 DNA: TGCGCCAGCAGCCAGGACAGCCAAGAGACCCAGTACTTC; CDR3 protein: CASSQDSQETQYF
clone size: -; D gene: -; V gene: TRBV14; J gene: TRBJ2-1; CDR3 DNA: TGTGCCAGCAGCCAATCTCCCAGCTACAATGAGCAGTTCTTC; CDR3 protein: CASSQSPSYNEQFF
clone size: -; D gene: -; V gene: TRBV3-1/TRBV3-2; J gene: TRBJ1-1; CDR3 DNA: TGTGCCAGCAGCCAAGATCGCGCAGCGAATGAAGCTTTCTTT; CDR3 protein: CASSQDRAANEAFF
clone size: once; D gene: -; V gene: TRBV19; J gene: TRBJ2-1; CDR3 DNA: TGTGCCAGTAGTATTAGCGGATACAATGAGCAGTTCTTC; CDR3 protein: CASSISGYNEQFF
clone size: -; D gene: TRBD2; V gene: TRBV29-1; J gene: TRBJ2-1; CDR3 DNA: TGCAGCGCACGAGCGGGGGGGCGAGGTGAGCAGTTCTTC; CDR3 protein: CSARAGGRGEQFF
clone size: few; D gene: -; V gene: TRBV7-2; J gene: TRBJ1-5; CDR3 DNA: TGTGCCAGCAGCTTAGCAGTCACGGGCAATCAGCCCCAGCATTTT; CDR3 protein: CASSLAVTGNQPQHF
clone size: -; D gene: TRBD1; V gene: TRBV25-1; J gene: TRBJ1-1; CDR3 DNA: TGTGCCAGCAGTGATCACAGGGGGGCGAACACTGAAGCTTTCTTT; CDR3 protein: CASSDHRGANTEAFF
clone size: once; D gene: -; V gene: TRBV11-2; J gene: TRBJ2-1; CDR3 DNA: TGTGCCAGCAGCTTAGTAACAGGGTTGTTGAATGAGCAGTTCTTC; CDR3 protein: CASSLVTGLLNEQFF
clone size: -; D gene: -; V gene: TRBV11-2; J gene: TRBJ2-7; CDR3 DNA: TGTGCCAGCAAGAGGGGGGGAACCTACGAGCAGTACTTC; CDR3 protein: CASKRGGTYEQYF
clone size: -; D gene: -; V gene: TRBV14; J gene: TRBJ2-3; CDR3 DNA: TGTGCCAGCAGCACGAGGGGGATGGGGTCAGATACGCAGTATTTT; CDR3 protein: CASSTRGMGSDTQYF
clone size: once; D gene: -; V gene: TRBV20-1; J gene: TRBJ1-2; CDR3 DNA: TGCAGTGCGCTCTCCCCCGGAGCCTACACCTTC; CDR3 protein: CSALSPGAYTF
clone size: -; D gene: TRBD1; V gene: TRBV2; J gene: TRBJ2-5; CDR3 DNA: TGTGCCAGCAGTCGGTTCCCTTCCCAGGGGGCGGAGACCCAGTACTTC; CDR3 protein: CASSRFPSQGAETQYF
clone size: -; D gene: -; V gene: TRBV6-2/TRBV6-3; J gene: TRBJ1-5; CDR3 DNA: TGTGCCAGCAGTTGGGCCGTCCAAAATCAGCCCCAGCATTTT; CDR3 protein: CASSWAVQNQPQHF
clone size: few; D gene: TRBD2; V gene: TRBV4-2; J gene: TRBJ2-7; CDR3 DNA: TGTGCCAGCAGCGCCGGACTAGCGGGGGCCAAACTCTTC; CDR3 protein: CASSAGLAGAKLF